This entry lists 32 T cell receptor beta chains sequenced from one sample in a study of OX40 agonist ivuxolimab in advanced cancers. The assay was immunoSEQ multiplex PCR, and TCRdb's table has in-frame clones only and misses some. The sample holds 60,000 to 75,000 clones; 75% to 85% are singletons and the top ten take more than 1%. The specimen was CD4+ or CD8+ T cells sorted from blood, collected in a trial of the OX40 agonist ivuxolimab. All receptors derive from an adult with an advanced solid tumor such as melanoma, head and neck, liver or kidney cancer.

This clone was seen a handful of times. The CDR3 coding sequence is TGCGCCAGCAGCCTAACGGGCTCTGAAAAACTGTTTTTT. Amino acid sequence: CASSLTGSEKLFF. The genes are TRBV5-1 and TRBJ1-4; no firm D call. The CDR3 is 13 residues long. V was clipped by 4 bases and J by 7 bases, with 11 bases between them. Germline CDR1 is SGHRS and CDR2 is YFSETQ.

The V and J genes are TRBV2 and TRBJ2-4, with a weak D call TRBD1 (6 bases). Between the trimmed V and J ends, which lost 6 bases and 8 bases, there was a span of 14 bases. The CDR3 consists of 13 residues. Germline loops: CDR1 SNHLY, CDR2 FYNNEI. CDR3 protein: CASSLQGADIQYF. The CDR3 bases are TGTGCCAGCAGCCTACAGGGCGCGGACATTCAGTACTTC.

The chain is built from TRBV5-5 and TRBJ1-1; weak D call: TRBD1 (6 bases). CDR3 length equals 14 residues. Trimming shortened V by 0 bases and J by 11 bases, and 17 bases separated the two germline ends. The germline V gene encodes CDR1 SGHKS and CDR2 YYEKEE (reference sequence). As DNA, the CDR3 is TGTGCCAGCAGCTTGGAGGGACAACCTAGGGGGGCTTTCTTT. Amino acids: CASSLEGQPRGAFF.

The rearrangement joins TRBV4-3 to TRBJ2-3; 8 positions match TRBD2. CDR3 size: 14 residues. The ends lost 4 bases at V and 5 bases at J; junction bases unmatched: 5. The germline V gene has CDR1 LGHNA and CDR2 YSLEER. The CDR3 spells CASSPAGAIDTQYF. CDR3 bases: TGCGCCAGCAGCCCAGCGGGGGCGATAGATACGCAGTATTTT.

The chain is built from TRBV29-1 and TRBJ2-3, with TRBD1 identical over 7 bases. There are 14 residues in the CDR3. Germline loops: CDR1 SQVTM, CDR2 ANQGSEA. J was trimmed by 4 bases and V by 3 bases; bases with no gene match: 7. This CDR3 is CSVDADRRADTQYF. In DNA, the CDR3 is TGCAGCGTTGATGCGGACAGGCGCGCAGATACGCAGTATTTT.

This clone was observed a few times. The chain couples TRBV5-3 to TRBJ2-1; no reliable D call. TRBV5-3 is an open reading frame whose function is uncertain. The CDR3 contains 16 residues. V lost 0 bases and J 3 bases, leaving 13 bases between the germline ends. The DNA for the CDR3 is TGTGCCAGAAGCTTGGCCCAACAGAGAGACTACAATGAGCAGTTCTTC. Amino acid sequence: CARSLAQQRDYNEQFF.

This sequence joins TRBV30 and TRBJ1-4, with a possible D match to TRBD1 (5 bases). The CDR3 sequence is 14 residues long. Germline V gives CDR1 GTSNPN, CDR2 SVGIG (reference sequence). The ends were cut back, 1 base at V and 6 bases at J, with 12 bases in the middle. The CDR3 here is CAWSGGWGDEKLFF. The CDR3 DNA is TGTGCCTGGAGTGGGGGCTGGGGAGATGAAAAACTGTTTTTT.

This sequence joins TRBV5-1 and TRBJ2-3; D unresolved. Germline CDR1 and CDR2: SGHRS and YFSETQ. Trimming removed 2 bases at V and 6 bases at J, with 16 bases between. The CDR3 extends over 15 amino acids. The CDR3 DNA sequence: TGCGCCAGCAGCTTCCGGACGGAACTTCGGGATACGCAGTATTTT. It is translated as CASSFRTELRDTQYF.

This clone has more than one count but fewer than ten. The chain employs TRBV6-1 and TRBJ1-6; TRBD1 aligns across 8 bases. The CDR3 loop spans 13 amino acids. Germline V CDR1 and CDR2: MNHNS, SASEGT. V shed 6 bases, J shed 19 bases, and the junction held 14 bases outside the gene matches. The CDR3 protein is CASSEPYRTGPHF. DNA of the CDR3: TGTGCCAGCAGCGAGCCTTACCGGACAGGGCCACACTTT.

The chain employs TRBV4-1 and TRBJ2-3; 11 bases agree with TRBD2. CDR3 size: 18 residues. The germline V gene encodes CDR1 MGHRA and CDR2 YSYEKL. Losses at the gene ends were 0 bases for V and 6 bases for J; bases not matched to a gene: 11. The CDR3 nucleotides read TGCGCCAGCAGCCAAGAGGGGTTAGCGGGGGGGCCGGTGGATACGCAGTATTTT. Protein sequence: CASSQEGLAGGPVDTQYF.

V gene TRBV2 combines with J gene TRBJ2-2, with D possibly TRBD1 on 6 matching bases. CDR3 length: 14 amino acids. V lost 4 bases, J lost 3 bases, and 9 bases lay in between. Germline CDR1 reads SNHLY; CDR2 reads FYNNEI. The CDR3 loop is CASSARTDTGELFF. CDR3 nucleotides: TGTGCCAGCAGTGCTAGGACAGACACCGGGGAGCTGTTTTTT.

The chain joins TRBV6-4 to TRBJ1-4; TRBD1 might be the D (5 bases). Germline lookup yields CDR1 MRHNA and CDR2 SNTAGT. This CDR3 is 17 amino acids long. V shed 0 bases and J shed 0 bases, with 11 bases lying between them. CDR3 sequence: CASSDSIRDATNEKLFF. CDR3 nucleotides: TGTGCCAGCAGTGACTCGATACGGGACGCAACTAATGAAAAACTGTTTTTT.

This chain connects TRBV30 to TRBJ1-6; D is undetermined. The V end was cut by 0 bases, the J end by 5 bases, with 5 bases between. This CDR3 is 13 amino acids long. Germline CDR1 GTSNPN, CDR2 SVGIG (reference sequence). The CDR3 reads CAWSVSDNSPLHF. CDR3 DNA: TGTGCCTGGAGTGTATCGGATAATTCACCCCTCCACTTT.

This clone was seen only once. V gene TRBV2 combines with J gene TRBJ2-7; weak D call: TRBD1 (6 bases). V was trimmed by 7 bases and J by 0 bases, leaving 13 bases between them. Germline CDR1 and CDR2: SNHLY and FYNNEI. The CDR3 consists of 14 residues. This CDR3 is CASKTGTISYEQYF. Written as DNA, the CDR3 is TGTGCCAGCAAAACCGGGACAATCTCCTACGAGCAGTACTTC.

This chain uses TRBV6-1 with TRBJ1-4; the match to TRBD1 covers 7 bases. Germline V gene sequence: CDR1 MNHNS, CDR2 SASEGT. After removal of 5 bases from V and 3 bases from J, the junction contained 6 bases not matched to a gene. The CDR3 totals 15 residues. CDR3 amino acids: CASSNNRGSNEKLFF. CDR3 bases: TGTGCCAGCAGTAACAACAGGGGTTCTAATGAAAAACTGTTTTTT.

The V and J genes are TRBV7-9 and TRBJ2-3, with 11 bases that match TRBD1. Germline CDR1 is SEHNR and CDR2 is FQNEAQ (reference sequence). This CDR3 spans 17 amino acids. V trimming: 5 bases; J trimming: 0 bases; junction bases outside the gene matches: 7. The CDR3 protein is CASSRTGGAYSTDTQYF. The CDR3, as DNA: TGTGCCAGCAGCCGGACAGGGGGCGCGTATAGCACAGATACGCAGTATTTT.

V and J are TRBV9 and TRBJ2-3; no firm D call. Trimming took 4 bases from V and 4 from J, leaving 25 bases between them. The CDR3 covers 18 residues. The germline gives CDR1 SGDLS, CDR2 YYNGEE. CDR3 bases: TGTGCCAGCAGCCCCTATCCAGCTAGTCTAGTATTGGCAGATACGCAGTATTTT. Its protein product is CASSPYPASLVLADTQYF.

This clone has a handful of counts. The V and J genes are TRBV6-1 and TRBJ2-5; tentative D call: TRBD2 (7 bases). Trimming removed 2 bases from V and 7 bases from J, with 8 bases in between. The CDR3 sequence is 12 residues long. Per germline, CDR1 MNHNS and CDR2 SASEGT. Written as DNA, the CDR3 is TGTGCCAGCAGTGAACGGGGGGCGACCCAGTACTTC. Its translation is CASSERGATQYF.

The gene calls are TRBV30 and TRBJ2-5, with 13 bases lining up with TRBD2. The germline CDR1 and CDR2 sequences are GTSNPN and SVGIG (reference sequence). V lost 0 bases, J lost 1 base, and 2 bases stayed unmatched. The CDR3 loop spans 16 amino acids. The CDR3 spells CAWSVRTSGGQETQYF. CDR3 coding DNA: TGTGCCTGGAGTGTTCGGACTAGCGGGGGCCAAGAGACCCAGTACTTC.

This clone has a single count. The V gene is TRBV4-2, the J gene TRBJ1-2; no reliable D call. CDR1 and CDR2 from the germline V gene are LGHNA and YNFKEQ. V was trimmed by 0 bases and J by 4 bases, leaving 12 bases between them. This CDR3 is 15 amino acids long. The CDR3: CASSQEGVLIYGYTF. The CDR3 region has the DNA TGTGCCAGCAGCCAAGAAGGAGTACTCATCTATGGCTACACCTTC.

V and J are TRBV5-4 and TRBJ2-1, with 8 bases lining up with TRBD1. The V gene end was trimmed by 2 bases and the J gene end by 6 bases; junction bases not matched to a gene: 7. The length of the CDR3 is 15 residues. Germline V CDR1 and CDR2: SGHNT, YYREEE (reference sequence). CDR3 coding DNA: TGTGCCAGCAGCTTCGGACAGGGTGATGGCAATGAGCAGTTCTTC. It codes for CASSFGQGDGNEQFF.

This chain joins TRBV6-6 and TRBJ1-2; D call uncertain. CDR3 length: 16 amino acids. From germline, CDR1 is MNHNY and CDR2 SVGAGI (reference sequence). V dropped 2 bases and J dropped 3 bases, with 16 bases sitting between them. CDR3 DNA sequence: TGTGCCAGCAGTTACCCCCTGGGAGCTAGACACTATGGCTACACCTTC. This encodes CASSYPLGARHYGYTF.

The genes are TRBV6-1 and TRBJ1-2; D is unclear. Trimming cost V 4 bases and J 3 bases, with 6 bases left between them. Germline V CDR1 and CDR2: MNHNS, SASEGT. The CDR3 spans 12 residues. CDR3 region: CASSGGYYGYTF. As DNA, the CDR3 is TGTGCCAGCAGTGGGGGATACTATGGCTACACCTTC.

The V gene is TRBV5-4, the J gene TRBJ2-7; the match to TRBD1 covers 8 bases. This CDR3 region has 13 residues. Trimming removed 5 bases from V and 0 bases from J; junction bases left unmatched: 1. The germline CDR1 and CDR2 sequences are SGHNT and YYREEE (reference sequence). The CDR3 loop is CASRQGGSYEQYF. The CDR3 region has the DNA TGTGCCAGCAGACAGGGGGGCTCCTACGAGCAGTACTTC.

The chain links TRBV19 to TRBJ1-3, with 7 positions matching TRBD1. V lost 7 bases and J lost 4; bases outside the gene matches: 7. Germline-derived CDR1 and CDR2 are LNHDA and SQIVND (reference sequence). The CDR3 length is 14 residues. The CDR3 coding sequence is TGTGCCAGTAACTCCGCGACAGGGGGAAACACCATATATTTT. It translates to CASNSATGGNTIYF.

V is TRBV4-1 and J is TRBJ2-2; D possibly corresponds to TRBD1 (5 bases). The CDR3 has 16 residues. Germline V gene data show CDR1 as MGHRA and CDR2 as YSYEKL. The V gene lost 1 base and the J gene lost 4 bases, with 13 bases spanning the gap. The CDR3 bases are TGCGCCAGCAGCCAAGGGGGCAGGAGAATCACCGGGGAGCTGTTTTTT. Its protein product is CASSQGGRRITGELFF.

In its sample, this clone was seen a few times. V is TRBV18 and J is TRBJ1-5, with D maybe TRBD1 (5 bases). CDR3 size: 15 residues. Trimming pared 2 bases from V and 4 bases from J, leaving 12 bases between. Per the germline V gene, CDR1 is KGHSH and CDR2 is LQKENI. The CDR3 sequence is CASSPTGASNQPQHF. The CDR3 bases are TGTGCCAGCTCACCAACCGGGGCCTCTAATCAGCCCCAGCATTTT.

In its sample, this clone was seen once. The CDR3 DNA sequence: TGTGCCAGCGGTATAATACGGGGAGACCACGAGCAGTACTTC. Translated, it gives CASGIIRGDHEQYF. The chain carries TRBV28 and TRBJ2-7; D perhaps matches TRBD2 (5 bases). V was clipped by 8 bases and J by 5 bases, with 19 bases between them. From germline, CDR1 is MDHEN and CDR2 SYDVKM. The length of the CDR3 is 14 residues.

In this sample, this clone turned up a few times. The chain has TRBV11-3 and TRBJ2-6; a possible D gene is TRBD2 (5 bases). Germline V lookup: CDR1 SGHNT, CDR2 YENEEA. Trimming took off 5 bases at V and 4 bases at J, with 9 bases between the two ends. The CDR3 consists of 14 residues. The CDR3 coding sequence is TGTGCCAGCAGCCCTCGCGGGGGGGCCAACGTCCTGACTTTC. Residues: CASSPRGGANVLTF.

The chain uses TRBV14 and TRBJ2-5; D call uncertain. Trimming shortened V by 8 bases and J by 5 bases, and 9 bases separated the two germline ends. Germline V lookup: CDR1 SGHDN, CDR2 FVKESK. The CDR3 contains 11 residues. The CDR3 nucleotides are TGTGCCAGCGCCCTGGGGGAGACCCAGTACTTC. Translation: CASALGETQYF.

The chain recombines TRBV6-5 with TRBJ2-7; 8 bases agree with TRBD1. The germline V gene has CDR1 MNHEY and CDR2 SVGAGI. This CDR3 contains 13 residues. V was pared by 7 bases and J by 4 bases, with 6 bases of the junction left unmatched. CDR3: CASKYRGSYEQYF. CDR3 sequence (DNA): TGTGCCAGCAAGTACAGGGGGAGTTACGAGCAGTACTTC.

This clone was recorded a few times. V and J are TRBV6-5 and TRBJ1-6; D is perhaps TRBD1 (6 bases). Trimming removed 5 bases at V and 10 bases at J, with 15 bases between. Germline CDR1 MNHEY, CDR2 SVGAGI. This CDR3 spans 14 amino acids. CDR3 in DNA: TGTGCCAGCAGTCTTAGTGGGGGCCGGTCACCCCTCCACTTT. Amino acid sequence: CASSLSGGRSPLHF.